The clone carrying this T cell receptor (beta chain) was seen a handful of times. These data originate in a study of blood T cells in healthy people across ages. A second PCR, run for roughly 7 to 12 cycles, used a sample-barcoded 5' primer plus a J-beta primer mix. TCRdb ran MiXCR on the 5' RACE reads and lists one entry per CDR3 protein. The table has 2 million or so distinct CDR3 sequences, less than 50% seen once; the top ten hold around 2.1%. The CDR3 runs to 16 residues. The germline V gene has CDR1 SGHTA and CDR2 FQGTGA. V was clipped by 5 bases and J by 0 bases, with 15 bases between them. Sequences were obtained from blood. This TCR derives from a woman in her 40s in good health. The V and J genes are TRBV7-3 and TRBJ2-3; D tentatively reads TRBD1 or TRBD2 (5 bases each). This CDR3 reads CASSPAGTASTDTQYF. The CDR3 DNA sequence: TGTGCCAGCAGCCCTGCCGGGACGGCTAGCACAGATACGCAGTATTTT.